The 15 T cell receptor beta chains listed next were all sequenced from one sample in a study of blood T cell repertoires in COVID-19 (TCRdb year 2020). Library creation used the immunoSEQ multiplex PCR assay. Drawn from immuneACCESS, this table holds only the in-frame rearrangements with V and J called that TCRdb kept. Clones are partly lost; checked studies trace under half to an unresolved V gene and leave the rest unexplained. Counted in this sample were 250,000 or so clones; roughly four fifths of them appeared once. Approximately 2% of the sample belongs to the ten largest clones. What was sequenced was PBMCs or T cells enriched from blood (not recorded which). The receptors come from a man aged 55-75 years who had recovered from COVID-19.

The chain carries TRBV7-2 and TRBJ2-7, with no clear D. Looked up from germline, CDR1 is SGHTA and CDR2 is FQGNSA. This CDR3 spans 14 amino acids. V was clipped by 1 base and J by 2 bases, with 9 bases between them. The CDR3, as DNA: TGTGCCAGCAGCTTAGGCGGTGCAACCTACGAGCAGTACTTC. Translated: CASSLGGATYEQYF.

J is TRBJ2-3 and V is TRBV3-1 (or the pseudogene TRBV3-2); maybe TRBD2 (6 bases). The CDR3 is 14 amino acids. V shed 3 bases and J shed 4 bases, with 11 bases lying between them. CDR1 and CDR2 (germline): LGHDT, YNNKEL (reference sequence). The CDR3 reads CASSQGLVPDTQYF. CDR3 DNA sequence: TGTGCCAGCAGCCAGGGACTCGTTCCAGATACGCAGTATTTT.

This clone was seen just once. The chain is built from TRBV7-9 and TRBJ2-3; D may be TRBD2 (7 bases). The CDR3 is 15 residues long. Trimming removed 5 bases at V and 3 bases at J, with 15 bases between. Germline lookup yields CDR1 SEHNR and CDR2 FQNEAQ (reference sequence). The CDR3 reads CASSTLGGQTDTQYF. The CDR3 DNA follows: TGTGCCAGCAGCACACTCGGGGGGCAGACAGATACGCAGTATTTT.

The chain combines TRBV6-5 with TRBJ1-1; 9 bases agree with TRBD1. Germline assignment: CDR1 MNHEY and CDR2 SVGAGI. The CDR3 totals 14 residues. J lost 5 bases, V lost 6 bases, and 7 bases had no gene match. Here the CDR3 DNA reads TGTGCCAGCAGAATCGGACAGGGGAGAACTGAAGCTTTCTTT. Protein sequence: CASRIGQGRTEAFF.

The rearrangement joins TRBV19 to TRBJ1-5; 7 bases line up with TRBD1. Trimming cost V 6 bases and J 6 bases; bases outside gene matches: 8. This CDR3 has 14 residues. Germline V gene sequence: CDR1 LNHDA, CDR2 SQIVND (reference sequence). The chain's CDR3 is CASSQGTASQPQHF. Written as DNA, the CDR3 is TGTGCCAGTAGCCAAGGGACAGCGAGTCAGCCCCAGCATTTT.

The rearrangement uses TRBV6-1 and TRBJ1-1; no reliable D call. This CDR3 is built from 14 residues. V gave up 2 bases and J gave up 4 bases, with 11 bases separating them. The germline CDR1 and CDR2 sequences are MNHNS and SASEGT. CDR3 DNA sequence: TGTGCCAGCAGTGAAACGGGTCTTGTCACTGAAGCTTTCTTT. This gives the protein CASSETGLVTEAFF.

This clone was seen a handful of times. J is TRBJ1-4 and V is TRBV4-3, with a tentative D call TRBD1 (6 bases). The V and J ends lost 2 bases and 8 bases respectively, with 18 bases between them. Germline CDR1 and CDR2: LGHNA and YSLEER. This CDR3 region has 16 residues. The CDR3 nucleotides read TGCGCCAGCAGCCAATTACCTGGACAGCGTGGAGAAAAACTGTTTTTT. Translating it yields CASSQLPGQRGEKLFF.

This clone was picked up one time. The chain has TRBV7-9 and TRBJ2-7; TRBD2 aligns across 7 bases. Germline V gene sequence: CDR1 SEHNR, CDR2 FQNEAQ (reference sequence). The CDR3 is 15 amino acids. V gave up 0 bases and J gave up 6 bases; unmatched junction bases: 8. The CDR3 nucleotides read TGTGCCAGCAGCTTAGCGCGCGGGGGTGCGGGCGAGCAGTACTTC. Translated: CASSLARGGAGEQYF.

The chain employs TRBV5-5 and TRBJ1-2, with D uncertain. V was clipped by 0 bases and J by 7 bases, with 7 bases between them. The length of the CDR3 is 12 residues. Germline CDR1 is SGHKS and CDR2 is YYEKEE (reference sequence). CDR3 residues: CASSLDVRGYTF. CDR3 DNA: TGTGCCAGCAGCTTGGATGTCCGTGGCTACACCTTC.

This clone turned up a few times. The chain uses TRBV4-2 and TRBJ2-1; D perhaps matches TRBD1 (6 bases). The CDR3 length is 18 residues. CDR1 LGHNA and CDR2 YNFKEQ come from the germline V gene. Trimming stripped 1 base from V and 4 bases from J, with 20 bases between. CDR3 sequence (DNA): TGTGCCAGCAGCCAAGGCGCTAGTGTTCGAGACAGGTACAATGAGCAGTTCTTC. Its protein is CASSQGASVRDRYNEQFF.

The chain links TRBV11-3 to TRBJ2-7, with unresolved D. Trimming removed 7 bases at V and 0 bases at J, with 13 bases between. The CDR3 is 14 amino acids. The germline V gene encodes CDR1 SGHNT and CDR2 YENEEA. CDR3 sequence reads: CASTEAANSYEQYF. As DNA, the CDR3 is TGTGCCAGCACCGAGGCGGCAAACTCCTACGAGCAGTACTTC.

The CDR3 coding sequence is TGTGCCAGCAGCTTACAACTAGCGGGGGGCGGGAGGCAGTACTTC. Protein: CASSLQLAGGGRQYF. This chain uses TRBV7-2 with TRBJ2-7, with TRBD2 identical over 12 bases. This CDR3 contains 15 residues. The V gene's germline CDR1 is SGHTA and CDR2 FQGNSA. V dropped 2 bases and J dropped 9; count of bases not matched to a gene: 8.

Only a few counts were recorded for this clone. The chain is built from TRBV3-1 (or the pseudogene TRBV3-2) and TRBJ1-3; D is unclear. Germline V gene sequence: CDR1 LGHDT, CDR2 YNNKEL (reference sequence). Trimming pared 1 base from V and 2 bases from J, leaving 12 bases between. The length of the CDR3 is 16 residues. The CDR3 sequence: CASSQVFRSTGNTIYF. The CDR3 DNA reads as TGTGCCAGCAGCCAAGTTTTCAGATCGACTGGAAACACCATATATTTT.

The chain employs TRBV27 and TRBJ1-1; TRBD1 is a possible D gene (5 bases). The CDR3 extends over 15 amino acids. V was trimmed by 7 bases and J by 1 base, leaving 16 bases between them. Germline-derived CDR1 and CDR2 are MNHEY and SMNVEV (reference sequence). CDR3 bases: TGTGCCAGCAAAAAGACGCAGGGTACGAACACTGAAGCTTTCTTT. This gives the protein CASKKTQGTNTEAFF.

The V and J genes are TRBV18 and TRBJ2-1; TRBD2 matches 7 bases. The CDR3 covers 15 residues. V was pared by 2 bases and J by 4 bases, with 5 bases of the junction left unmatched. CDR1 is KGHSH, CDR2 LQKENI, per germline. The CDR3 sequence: CASSPGGGQYNEQFF. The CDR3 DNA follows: TGTGCCAGCTCACCAGGGGGGGGTCAGTACAATGAGCAGTTCTTC. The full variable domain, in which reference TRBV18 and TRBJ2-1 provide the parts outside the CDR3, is NAGVMQNPRHLVRRRGQEARLRCSPMKGHSHVYWYRQLPEEGLKFMVYLQKENIIDESGMPKERFSAEFPKEGPSILRIQQVVRGDSAAYFCASSPGGGQYNEQFFGPGTRLTVL.